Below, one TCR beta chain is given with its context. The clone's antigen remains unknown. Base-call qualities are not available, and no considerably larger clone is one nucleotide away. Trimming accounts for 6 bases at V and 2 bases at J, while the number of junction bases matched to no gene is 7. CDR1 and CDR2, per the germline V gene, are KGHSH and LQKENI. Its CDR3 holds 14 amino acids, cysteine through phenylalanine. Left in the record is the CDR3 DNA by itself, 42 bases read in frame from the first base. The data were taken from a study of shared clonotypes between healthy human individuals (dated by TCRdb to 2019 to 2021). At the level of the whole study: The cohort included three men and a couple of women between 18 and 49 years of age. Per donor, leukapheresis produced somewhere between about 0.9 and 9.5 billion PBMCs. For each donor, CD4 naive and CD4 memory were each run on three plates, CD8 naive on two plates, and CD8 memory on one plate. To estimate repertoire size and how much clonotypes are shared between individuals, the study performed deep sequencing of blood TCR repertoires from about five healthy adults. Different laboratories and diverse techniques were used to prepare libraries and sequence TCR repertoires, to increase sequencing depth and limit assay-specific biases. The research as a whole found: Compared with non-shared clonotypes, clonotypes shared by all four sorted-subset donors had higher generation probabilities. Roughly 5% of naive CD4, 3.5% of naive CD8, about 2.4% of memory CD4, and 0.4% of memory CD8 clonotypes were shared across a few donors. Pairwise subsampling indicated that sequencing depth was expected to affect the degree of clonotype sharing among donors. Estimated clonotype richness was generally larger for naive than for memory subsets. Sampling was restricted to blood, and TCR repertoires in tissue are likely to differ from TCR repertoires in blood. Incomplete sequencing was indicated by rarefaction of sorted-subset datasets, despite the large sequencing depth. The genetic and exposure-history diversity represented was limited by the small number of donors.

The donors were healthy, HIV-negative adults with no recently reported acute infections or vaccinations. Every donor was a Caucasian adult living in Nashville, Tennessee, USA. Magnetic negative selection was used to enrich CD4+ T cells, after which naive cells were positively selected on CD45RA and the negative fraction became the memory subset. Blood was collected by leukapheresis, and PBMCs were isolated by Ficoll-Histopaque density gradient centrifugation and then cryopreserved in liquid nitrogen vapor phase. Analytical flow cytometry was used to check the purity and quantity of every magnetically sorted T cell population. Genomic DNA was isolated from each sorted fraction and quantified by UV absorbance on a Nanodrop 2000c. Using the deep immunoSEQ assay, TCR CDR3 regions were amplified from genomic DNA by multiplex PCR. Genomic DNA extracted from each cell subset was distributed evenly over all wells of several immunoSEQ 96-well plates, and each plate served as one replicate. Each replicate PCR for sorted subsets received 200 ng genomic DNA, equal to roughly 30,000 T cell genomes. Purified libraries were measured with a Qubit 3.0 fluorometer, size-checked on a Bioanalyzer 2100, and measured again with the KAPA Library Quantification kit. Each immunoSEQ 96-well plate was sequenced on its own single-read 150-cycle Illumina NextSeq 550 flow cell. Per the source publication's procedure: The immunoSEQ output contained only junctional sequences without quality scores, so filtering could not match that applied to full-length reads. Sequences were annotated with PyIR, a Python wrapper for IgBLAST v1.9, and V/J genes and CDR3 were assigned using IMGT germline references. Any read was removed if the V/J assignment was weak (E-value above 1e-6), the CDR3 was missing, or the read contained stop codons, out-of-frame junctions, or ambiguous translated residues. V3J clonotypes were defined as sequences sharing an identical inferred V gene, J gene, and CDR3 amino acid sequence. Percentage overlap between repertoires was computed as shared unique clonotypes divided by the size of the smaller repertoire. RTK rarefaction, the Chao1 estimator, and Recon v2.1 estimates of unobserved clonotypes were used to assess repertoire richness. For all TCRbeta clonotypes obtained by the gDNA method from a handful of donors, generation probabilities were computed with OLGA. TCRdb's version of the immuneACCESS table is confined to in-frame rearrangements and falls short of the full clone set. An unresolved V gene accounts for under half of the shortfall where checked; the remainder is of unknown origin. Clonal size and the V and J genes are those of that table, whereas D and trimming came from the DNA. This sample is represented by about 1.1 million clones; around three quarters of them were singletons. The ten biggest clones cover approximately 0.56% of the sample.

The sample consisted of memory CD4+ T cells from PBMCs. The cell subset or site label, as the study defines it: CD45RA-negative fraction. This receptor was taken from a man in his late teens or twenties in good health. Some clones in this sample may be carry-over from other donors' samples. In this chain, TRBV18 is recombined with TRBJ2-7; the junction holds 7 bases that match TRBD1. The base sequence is TGTGCCAGCTCCTGGACAGGAGTCCCCTACGAGCAGTACTTC. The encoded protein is CASSWTGVPYEQYF.